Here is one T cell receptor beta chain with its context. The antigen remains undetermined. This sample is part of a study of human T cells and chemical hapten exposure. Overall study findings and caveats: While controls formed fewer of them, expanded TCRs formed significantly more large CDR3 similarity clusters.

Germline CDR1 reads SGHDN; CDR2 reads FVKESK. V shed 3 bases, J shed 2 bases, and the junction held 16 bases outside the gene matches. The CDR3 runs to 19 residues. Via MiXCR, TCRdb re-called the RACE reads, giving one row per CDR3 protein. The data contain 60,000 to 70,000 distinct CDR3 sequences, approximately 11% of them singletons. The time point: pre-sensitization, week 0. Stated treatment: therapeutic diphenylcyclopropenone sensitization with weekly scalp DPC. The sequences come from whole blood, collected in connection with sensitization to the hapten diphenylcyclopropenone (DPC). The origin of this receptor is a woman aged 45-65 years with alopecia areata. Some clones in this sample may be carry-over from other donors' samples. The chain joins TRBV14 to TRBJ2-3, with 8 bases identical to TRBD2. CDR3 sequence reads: CASSQIWVTAGAITDTQYF. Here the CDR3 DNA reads TGTGCCAGCAGCCAGATATGGGTCACAGCGGGGGCCATCACAGATACGCAGTATTTT.